Below are 20 T cell receptor beta chains sequenced from a single sample in a study of blood T cell repertoires in COVID-19. Data came from immunoSEQ multiplex PCR; TCRdb stores just in-frame clones and leaves some out. The table has around 180,000 clones, approximately 90% seen once; the top ten hold approximately 4.5%. Sample: peripheral blood. Source of these receptors: a human donor in a cohort sampled during active COVID-19.

CDR3 bases: TGCGCCAGCAGCCAAGATCCCGGGAACAATGAAAAACTGTTTTTT. Its translation: CASSQDPGNNEKLFF. The chain links TRBV4-1 to TRBJ1-4; D remains unclear. Germline-derived CDR1 and CDR2 are MGHRA and YSYEKL. The CDR3 extends over 15 amino acids. Trimming took 0 bases from V and 5 from J, leaving 10 bases between them.

This chain links TRBV14 with TRBJ1-6; 8 bases match TRBD1. Germline values: CDR1 SGHDN, CDR2 FVKESK. The CDR3 length is 15 residues. V was clipped by 4 bases and J by 4 bases; unmatched bases: 3. DNA for the CDR3: TGTGCCAGCAGCCCCGGGACAGGATATAATTCACCCCTCCACTTT. Amino acid sequence: CASSPGTGYNSPLHF.

This chain uses TRBV11-2 with TRBJ2-7, with 9 bases that match TRBD2. The CDR3 extends over 18 amino acids. The junction had 17 bases not matched to a gene; V was cut back by 4 bases and J by 4 bases. Germline CDR1 is SGHAT and CDR2 is FQNNGV. The CDR3, as DNA: TGTGCCAGCAGCTCTATCTCCCGTCATAGCGGGAGTGGTTACGAGCAGTACTTC. Its protein product is CASSSISRHSGSGYEQYF.

This chain joins TRBV6-2 or TRBV6-3 and TRBJ2-7; TRBD1 aligns across 9 bases. The CDR3 has 16 amino acids. After removal of 5 bases from V and 4 bases from J, the junction contained 12 bases not matched to a gene. Germline CDR1 is MNHEY and CDR2 is SVGEGT. Here the CDR3 reads CASSLAGTGPTYEQYF. The CDR3, as DNA: TGTGCCAGCAGTCTCGCCGGGACAGGGCCGACTTACGAGCAGTACTTC.

The chain recombines TRBV28 with TRBJ2-1; 7 bases fit TRBD2. Trimming cost V 6 bases and J 11 bases; bases outside gene matches: 13. The CDR3 extends over 14 amino acids. Germline lookup yields CDR1 MDHEN and CDR2 SYDVKM. The chain's CDR3 is CASSQPGASGKQFF. As DNA, the CDR3 is TGTGCCAGCAGCCAACCCGGGGCTAGCGGAAAGCAGTTCTTC.

The chain is built from TRBV19 and TRBJ2-3; 9 bases map to TRBD2. Per the germline V gene, CDR1 is LNHDA and CDR2 is SQIVND (reference sequence). The CDR3 covers 15 residues. Unmatched junction bases numbered 12, after V lost 10 bases and J lost 4 bases. In nucleotides, the CDR3 is TGTGCCACTCAGACTAGCGGTGTCCCATCAGATACGCAGTATTTT. Translation gives CATQTSGVPSDTQYF.

The chain joins TRBV9 to TRBJ2-1; TRBD2 aligns across 15 bases. Trimming took 4 bases from V and 7 from J; bases not matched to a gene: 6. The CDR3 sequence is 16 residues long. Germline CDR1 is SGDLS and CDR2 is YYNGEE. The CDR3 reads CASSPRTSGRGNEQFF. The CDR3 DNA is TGTGCCAGCAGCCCCCGGACTAGCGGGAGGGGAAATGAGCAGTTCTTC.

The rearrangement links TRBV5-6 to TRBJ2-1, with 10 bases that match TRBD2. In germline, CDR1 is SGHDT, CDR2 YYEEEE. The CDR3 has 17 amino acids. J was trimmed by 6 bases and V by 2 bases; bases with no gene match: 11. This chain's CDR3 is CASSFSGLAAFSNEQFF. Here the CDR3 DNA reads TGTGCCAGCAGCTTCTCCGGACTAGCGGCGTTTTCCAATGAGCAGTTCTTC.

V is TRBV2 and J is TRBJ2-3, with D possibly matching TRBD2 (5 bases). This CDR3 has 14 residues. Germline CDR1 reads SNHLY; CDR2 reads FYNNEI. Deletions cut 8 bases from V and 6 bases from J, with 18 bases between. The CDR3 DNA follows: TGTGCCAGCCTACGGGGAACTACCGCCGATACGCAGTATTTT. It translates to CASLRGTTADTQYF.

V gene TRBV5-6 combines with J gene TRBJ1-3; 8 bases match TRBD1. CDR1 and CDR2 from the germline V gene are SGHDT and YYEEEE. With 0 bases clipped from V and 3 bases from J, the junction kept 5 bases outside the gene matches. The CDR3 is 16 residues long. The CDR3 loop is CASSLETGGFGNTIYF. As DNA, the CDR3 is TGTGCCAGCAGCTTGGAAACAGGGGGATTTGGAAACACCATATATTTT.

The J gene is TRBJ2-5, the V gene TRBV11-2; a possible D gene is TRBD2 (5 bases). Trimming left V 5 bases short and J 2 bases short, with 12 bases between. The germline V gene encodes CDR1 SGHAT and CDR2 FQNNGV. This CDR3 has 14 residues. This CDR3 reads CASSAGTRQETQYF. The CDR3 DNA is TGTGCCAGCAGCGCGGGTACTAGACAAGAGACCCAGTACTTC.

The J gene is TRBJ2-7, the V gene TRBV2; 10 bases agree with TRBD1. Unmatched junction bases numbered 3, after V lost 3 bases and J lost 4 bases. The germline gives CDR1 SNHLY, CDR2 FYNNEI. The CDR3 runs 14 residues. The CDR3 is CASSDPGQGYEQYF. The CDR3 bases are TGTGCCAGCAGTGATCCGGGACAGGGGTACGAGCAGTACTTC.

The V call is TRBV30, the J call TRBJ1-3; D is ambiguous. CDR1 is GTSNPN, CDR2 SVGIG, per germline (reference sequence). CDR3 length: 13 residues. V lost 4 bases, J lost 0 bases, and 7 bases lay in between. CDR3 sequence reads: CAWNGISGNTIYF. Written as DNA, the CDR3 is TGTGCCTGGAACGGGATCTCTGGAAACACCATATATTTT. The whole variable domain, filled in from reference TRBV30 and TRBJ1-3, reads SQTIHQWPATLVQPVGSPLSLECTVEGTSNPNLYWYRQAAGRGLQLLFYSVGIGQISSEVPQNLSASRPQDRQFILSSKKLLLSDSGFYLCAWNGISGNTIYFGEGSWLTVV.

The rearrangement joins TRBV7-9 to TRBJ1-1; 9 positions match TRBD1. V shed 3 bases and J 3 bases; nucleotides not matched to a gene: 8. Germline CDR1 reads SEHNR; CDR2 reads FQNEAQ (reference sequence). The CDR3 totals 16 residues. The CDR3 region has the DNA TGTGCCAGCAGCTTTAATACAGGGGGCGGGCACACTGAAGCTTTCTTT. Encoded protein: CASSFNTGGGHTEAFF.

V gene TRBV9 combines with J gene TRBJ1-3; D call uncertain. Trimming removed 6 bases from V and 0 bases from J, with 19 bases in between. This CDR3 has 17 residues. Germline V gene lookup returns CDR1 SGDLS and CDR2 YYNGEE. The CDR3 sequence is CASTMWVRPNSGNTIYF. In nucleotides, the CDR3 is TGTGCCAGCACTATGTGGGTCAGGCCAAACTCTGGAAACACCATATATTTT.

The genes are TRBV12-3 or TRBV12-4 and TRBJ2-7, with D possibly matching TRBD2 (5 bases). The V end was cut by 5 bases, the J end by 7 bases, with 15 bases between. CDR3 length: 13 amino acids. DNA of the CDR3: TGTGCCAGCAGTCGACTATCGCCTGGGGAGCAGTACTTC. This encodes CASSRLSPGEQYF.

This chain links TRBV27 with TRBJ1-6; D remains ambiguous. This CDR3 has 14 amino acids. The ends were cut back, 6 bases at V and 7 bases at J, with 13 bases in the middle. Germline values: CDR1 MNHEY, CDR2 SMNVEV (reference sequence). DNA of the CDR3: TGTGCCAGCAGGCCCCCCCCGGTGAATTCACCCCTCCACTTT. It encodes CASRPPPVNSPLHF.

The CDR3 loop reads CAWSSSRNSPLHF. In nucleotides, the CDR3 is TGTGCCTGGAGCTCCTCCAGGAATTCACCCCTCCACTTT. The gene calls are TRBV30 and TRBJ1-6, with D unresolved. The V and J ends lost 3 bases and 7 bases respectively, with 10 bases between them. Germline CDR1 reads GTSNPN; CDR2 reads SVGIG (reference sequence). The CDR3 length is 13 residues.

The gene calls are TRBV19 and TRBJ2-5, with TRBD2 identical over 7 bases. V shed 3 bases, J shed 4 bases, and the junction held 11 bases outside the gene matches. The V gene's germline CDR1 is LNHDA and CDR2 SQIVND (reference sequence). The CDR3 consists of 16 residues. The CDR3 region is CASSIIPGGAGETQYF. CDR3 bases: TGTGCCAGTAGTATCATTCCGGGGGGAGCGGGAGAGACCCAGTACTTC.

The rearrangement uses TRBV21-1 and TRBJ2-7; TRBD2 reflects the table's D call only, with no check against the DNA. TRBV21-1 is reported as a pseudogene. The CDR3 extends over 15 amino acids. The CDR3 region has the DNA TGTGCCAGCAGCCTGTGGCGACCGACTCATGACGAGCAGTACTTC. As protein: CASSLWRPTHDEQYF.